Reported below is one TCR beta chain. Looked up from germline, CDR1 is MNHNY and CDR2 is SVGAGI (reference sequence). Unmatched junction bases numbered 6, after V lost 7 bases and J lost 3 bases. The CDR3 runs to 14 residues. Method: immunoSEQ multiplex PCR; TCRdb's copy keeps in-frame clones and lacks some. The sample records about 73,000 clones, more than 80% being singletons. The data were taken from a study of blood T cell repertoires in COVID-19. The V gene is TRBV6-6, the J gene TRBJ2-1, with 7 bases aligning to TRBD2. Specimen: peripheral blood. This clonotype was obtained from a woman aged 70-85 years with acute or convalescent COVID-19. CDR3 protein: CASTGEGSYNEQFF. The CDR3 DNA reads TGTGCCAGCACGGGGGAGGGCAGCTACAATGAGCAGTTCTTC.